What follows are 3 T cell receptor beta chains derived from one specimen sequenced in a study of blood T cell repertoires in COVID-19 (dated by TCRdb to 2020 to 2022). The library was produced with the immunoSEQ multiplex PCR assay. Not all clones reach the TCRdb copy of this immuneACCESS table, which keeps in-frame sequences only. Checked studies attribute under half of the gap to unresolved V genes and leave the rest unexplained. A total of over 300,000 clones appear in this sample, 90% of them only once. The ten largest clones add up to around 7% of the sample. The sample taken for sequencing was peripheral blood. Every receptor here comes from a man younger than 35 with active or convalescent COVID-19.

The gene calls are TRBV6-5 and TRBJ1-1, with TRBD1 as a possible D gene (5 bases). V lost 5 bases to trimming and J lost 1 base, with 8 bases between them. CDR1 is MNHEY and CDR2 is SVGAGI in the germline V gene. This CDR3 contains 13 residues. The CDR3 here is CASSTTGNTEAFF. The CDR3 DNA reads TGTGCCAGCAGTACCACAGGGAACACTGAAGCTTTCTTT.

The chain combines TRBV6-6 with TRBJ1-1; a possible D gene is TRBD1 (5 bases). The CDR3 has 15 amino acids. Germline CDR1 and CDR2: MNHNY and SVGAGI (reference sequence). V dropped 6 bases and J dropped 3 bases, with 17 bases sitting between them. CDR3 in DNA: TGTGCCAGCAGCCTGCCAGGGTCGGCTGACACTGAAGCTTTCTTT. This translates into CASSLPGSADTEAFF.

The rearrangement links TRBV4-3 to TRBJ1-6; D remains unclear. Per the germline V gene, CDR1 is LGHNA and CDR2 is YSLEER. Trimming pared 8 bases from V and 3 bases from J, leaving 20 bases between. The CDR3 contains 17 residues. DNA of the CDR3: TGCGCCAGCCAGGAAGGTCCCCTATCCGACTATAATTCACCCCTCCACTTT. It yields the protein CASQEGPLSDYNSPLHF.